This T cell receptor (beta chain) is drawn from a study of regulatory T cells in long-lasting Graves disease. Whole-study findings and limits: The study found TRBV28, TRBJ1-2 and TRBJ2-5 favored in persistent disease. Accuracy may have been reduced by the small sample size.

Sequencing libraries for TCR beta were prepared with iRepertoire HTBI primers and Arm-PCR of CDR3 regions. TCRdb used MiXCR to reprocess the multiplex PCR reads, holding one entry per CDR3 protein. The table shows roughly 350,000 distinct CDR3 sequences, with roughly 17% occurring only once. Described time point: newly diagnosed GD, antithyroid drugs for less than 3 months. PBMC-extracted RNA yielded the TCR library. The CDR3 contains 13 residues. CDR1 is MNHNS, CDR2 SASEGT, per germline. Trimming pared 9 bases from V and 0 bases from J, leaving 11 bases between. As regards this clonotype: Its antigen is unidentified.

These same records also appear under a second study, on T cells in Graves' hyperthyroidism and ophthalmopathy. That source adds: A 13 V-J signature model discriminated ophthalmopathy versus stable hyperthyroidism.

This chain uses TRBV6-1 with TRBJ1-1, with D hard to call. This specimen consisted of peripheral blood mononuclear cells (PBMCs), obtained at new diagnosis, from a patient treated with antithyroid drugs. The clonotype comes from a man aged 35 to 55 with Graves disease. The CDR3 region is CASWRPMNTEAFF. The CDR3 DNA reads TGTGCCAGTTGGAGACCTATGAACACTGAAGCTTTCTTT.